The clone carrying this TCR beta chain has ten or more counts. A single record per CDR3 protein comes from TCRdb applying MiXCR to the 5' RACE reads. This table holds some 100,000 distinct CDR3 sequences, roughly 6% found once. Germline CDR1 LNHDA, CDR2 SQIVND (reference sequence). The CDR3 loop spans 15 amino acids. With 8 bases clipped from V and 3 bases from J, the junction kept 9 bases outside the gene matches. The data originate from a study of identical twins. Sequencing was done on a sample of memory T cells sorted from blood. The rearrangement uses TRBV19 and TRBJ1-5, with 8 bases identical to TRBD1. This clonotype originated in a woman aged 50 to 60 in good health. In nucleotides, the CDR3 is TGTGCCAGTTCGGACAGGGATGGGTTCAATCAGCCCCAGCATTTT. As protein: CASSDRDGFNQPQHF.